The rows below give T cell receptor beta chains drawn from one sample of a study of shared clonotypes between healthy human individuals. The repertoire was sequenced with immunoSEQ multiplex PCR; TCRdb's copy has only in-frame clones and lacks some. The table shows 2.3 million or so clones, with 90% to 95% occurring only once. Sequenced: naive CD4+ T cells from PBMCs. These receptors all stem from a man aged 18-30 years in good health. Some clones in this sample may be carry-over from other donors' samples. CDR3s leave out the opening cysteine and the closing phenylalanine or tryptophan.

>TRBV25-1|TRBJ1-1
ASSESRGRAEAF
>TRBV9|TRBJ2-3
ASSVGSSGMGDTQY
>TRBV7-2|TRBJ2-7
ASSERTGYEQY
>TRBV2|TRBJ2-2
ASSVGQVNTGELF
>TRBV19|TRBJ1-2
ASSPLGENYGYT
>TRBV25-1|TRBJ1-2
ASSAPGTGGGGGYT
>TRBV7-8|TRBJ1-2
ASSQGFNYGYT
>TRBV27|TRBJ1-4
ASSWDREKLF
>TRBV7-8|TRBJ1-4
ASSRVGGLNEKLF
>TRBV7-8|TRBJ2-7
ASSTEAGSYEQY
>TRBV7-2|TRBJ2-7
ASSAGRASYEQY
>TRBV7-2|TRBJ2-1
ASSPTGLAFDEQF
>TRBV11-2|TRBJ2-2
ASSRGTGGTGELF
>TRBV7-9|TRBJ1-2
ASSALYGYT
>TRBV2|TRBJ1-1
ASTGQGRYTEAF
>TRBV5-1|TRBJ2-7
ASSLTGALTYEQY
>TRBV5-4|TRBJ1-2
ASSFGGGEDYGYT
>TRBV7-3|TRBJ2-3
ASSPTPFGTDTQY
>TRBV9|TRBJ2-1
ASSVAGYTYNEQF
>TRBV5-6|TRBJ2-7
ASSLLGTAYSYEQY
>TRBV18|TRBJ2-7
ASSQGLAGTSYEQY